The 14 T cell receptor beta chains reported below all come from one sample, sequenced in a study of CD4+ T cells in melanoma. Some clones are missing from TCRdb's copy, which holds only in-frame ones; the method was immunoSEQ multiplex PCR. The sample records about 10,000 clones, approximately 66% being singletons. The source material was cells from a culture (not recorded whether cultured in vitro). These receptors came from a human donor with melanoma.

The rearrangement joins TRBV9 to TRBJ1-1; D is uncertain. From germline, CDR1 is SGDLS and CDR2 YYNGEE. V lost 0 bases and J lost 3, with 12 bases in between. The CDR3 is 15 residues long. The CDR3: CASSVGRFGYTEAFF. The CDR3 nucleotides read TGTGCCAGCAGCGTAGGTAGATTTGGGTACACTGAAGCTTTCTTT.

The chain recombines TRBV7-2 with TRBJ2-3; D might be TRBD2 (6 bases). This CDR3 is 16 amino acids long. The V end lost 6 bases, the J end lost 5 bases, and 21 bases lay between the germline ends. Looked up from germline, CDR1 is SGHTA and CDR2 is FQGNSA. The CDR3 here is CASRPGTQVRLDTQYF. The DNA for the CDR3 is TGTGCCAGCAGGCCCGGGACTCAGGTTCGGCTAGATACGCAGTATTTT. The variable domain in full, with the rest retrieved from reference TRBV7-2 and TRBJ2-3, is GAGVSQSPSNKVTEKGKDVELRCDPISGHTALYWYRQSLGQGLEFLIYFQGNSAPDKSGLPSDRFSAERTGGSVSTLTIQRTQQEDSAVYLCASRPGTQVRLDTQYFGPGTRLTVL.

V is TRBV6-1 and J is TRBJ2-3; 7 bases are a match to TRBD2. Per the germline V gene, CDR1 is MNHNS and CDR2 is SASEGT. The CDR3 contains 15 residues. V lost 10 bases to trimming and J lost 4 bases; unmatched junction nucleotides: 14. CDR3 sequence reads: CAIHSHGRGADTQYF. The CDR3 DNA reads as TGTGCCATCCACAGTCACGGCCGGGGGGCAGATACGCAGTATTTT.

The CDR3 region has the DNA TGCGCCAGCAGTGGGACAGGGGGAGCCGGGGAGCTGTTTTTT. It specifies CASSGTGGAGELFF. This chain connects TRBV10-2 to TRBJ2-2; 10 bases are a match to TRBD1. This CDR3 spans 14 amino acids. J lost 6 bases, V lost 4 bases, and 2 bases had no gene match. Germline V gene lookup returns CDR1 WSHSY and CDR2 SAAADI.

The chain uses TRBV5-4 and TRBJ1-1, with TRBD1 identical over 7 bases. This CDR3 has 13 amino acids. The germline CDR1 and CDR2 sequences are SGHNT and YYREEE (reference sequence). V gave up 4 bases and J gave up 5 bases; unmatched junction bases: 5. The CDR3 is CASSLGTATEAFF. In DNA form, the CDR3 reads TGTGCCAGCAGCCTCGGGACAGCTACTGAAGCTTTCTTT. Combining the CDR3 with reference TRBV5-4 and TRBJ1-1 gives the whole variable domain ETGVTQSPTHLIKTRGQQVTLRCSSQSGHNTVSWYQQALGQGPQFIFQYYREEENGRGNFPPRFSGLQFPNYSSELNVNALELDDSALYLCASSLGTATEAFFGQGTRLTVV.

J is TRBJ2-3 and V is TRBV11-2; D is uncertain. Germline V lookup: CDR1 SGHAT, CDR2 FQNNGV. V lost 5 bases to trimming and J lost 6 bases, with 6 bases between them. The CDR3 has 11 amino acids. This CDR3 is CASSLRDTQYF. Here the CDR3 DNA reads TGTGCCAGCAGCCTGAGGGATACGCAGTATTTT.

This clone came up a few times. V and J are TRBV7-9 and TRBJ2-1; D gene uncertain. Trimming removed 4 bases at V and 8 bases at J, with 12 bases between. The CDR3 has 13 amino acids. Germline V CDR1 and CDR2: SEHNR, FQNEAQ (reference sequence). CDR3 amino acids: CASSYSLVHEQFF. For the CDR3, the DNA is TGTGCCAGCAGCTATAGTCTCGTCCATGAGCAGTTCTTC. Together with reference TRBV7-9 and TRBJ2-1, the CDR3 gives the full variable domain: DTGVSQNPRHKITKRGQNVTFRCDPISEHNRLYWYRQTLGQGPEFLTYFQNEAQLEKSRLLSDRFSAERPKGSFSTLEIQRTEQGDSAMYLCASSYSLVHEQFFGPGTRLTVL.

J is TRBJ1-4 and V is TRBV18; D possibly corresponds to TRBD1 (6 bases). V lost 4 bases, J lost 6 bases, and 12 bases lay in between. Germline V gives CDR1 KGHSH, CDR2 LQKENI. CDR3 size: 14 residues. CDR3 residues: CASSRTVGYEKLFF. The CDR3, as DNA: TGTGCCAGCTCACGGACAGTGGGGTATGAAAAACTGTTTTTT.

The rearrangement joins TRBV5-1 to TRBJ1-4; D is unresolved. CDR3 length equals 15 residues. V was clipped by 5 bases and J by 0 bases, with 11 bases between them. Germline CDR1 reads SGHRS; CDR2 reads YFSETQ. The CDR3 DNA reads TGCGCCAGCAGACGGGCTCTCTCAACTAATGAAAAACTGTTTTTT. It codes for CASRRALSTNEKLFF.

This chain uses TRBV18 with TRBJ1-1, with D unresolved. The ends were cut back, 3 bases at V and 1 base at J, with 6 bases in the middle. CDR3 size: 13 residues. Germline CDR1 is KGHSH and CDR2 is LQKENI. CDR3 bases: TGTGCCAGCTCACCGAAAAGGAACACTGAAGCTTTCTTT. Protein product: CASSPKRNTEAFF.

V and J are TRBV4-1 and TRBJ2-5; D possibly uses TRBD1 or TRBD2 (5 bases each). The CDR3 spans 15 residues. Germline CDR1 reads MGHRA; CDR2 reads YSYEKL. V lost 4 bases to trimming and J lost 0 bases, with 12 bases between them. In nucleotides, the CDR3 is TGCGCCAGCAGCCGCCCGGGACGCCACCAAGAGACCCAGTACTTC. Amino acid sequence: CASSRPGRHQETQYF.

This sequence joins TRBV18 and TRBJ1-4; TRBD1 might be the D (6 bases). This CDR3 is 14 amino acids long. Trimming removed 3 bases at V and 7 bases at J, with 12 bases between. Germline V gene lookup returns CDR1 KGHSH and CDR2 LQKENI. CDR3 loop: CASSPNRAAEKLFF. Written as DNA, the CDR3 is TGTGCCAGCTCACCTAACAGGGCAGCTGAAAAACTGTTTTTT. The whole variable domain, filled in from reference TRBV18 and TRBJ1-4, reads NAGVMQNPRHLVRRRGQEARLRCSPMKGHSHVYWYRQLPEEGLKFMVYLQKENIIDESGMPKERFSAEFPKEGPSILRIQQVVRGDSAAYFCASSPNRAAEKLFFGSGTQLSVL.

This rearrangement joins TRBV4-1 to TRBJ2-1; 12 bases map to TRBD1. Losses at the gene ends were 0 bases for V and 10 bases for J; bases not matched to a gene: 7. Germline V gene sequence: CDR1 MGHRA, CDR2 YSYEKL. The CDR3 has 16 residues. This chain's CDR3 is CASSQDPGQGAVEQFF. CDR3 sequence (DNA): TGCGCCAGCAGCCAAGACCCGGGACAGGGGGCTGTGGAGCAGTTCTTC.

This chain connects TRBV5-1 to TRBJ2-3; D unresolved. CDR1 is SGHRS and CDR2 is YFSETQ in the germline V gene. V was cut by 3 bases and J by 3 bases, with 11 bases left in between. The CDR3 is 14 amino acids. The CDR3: CASSSVTITDTQYF. DNA of the CDR3: TGCGCCAGCAGCTCGGTAACCATAACAGATACGCAGTATTTT.